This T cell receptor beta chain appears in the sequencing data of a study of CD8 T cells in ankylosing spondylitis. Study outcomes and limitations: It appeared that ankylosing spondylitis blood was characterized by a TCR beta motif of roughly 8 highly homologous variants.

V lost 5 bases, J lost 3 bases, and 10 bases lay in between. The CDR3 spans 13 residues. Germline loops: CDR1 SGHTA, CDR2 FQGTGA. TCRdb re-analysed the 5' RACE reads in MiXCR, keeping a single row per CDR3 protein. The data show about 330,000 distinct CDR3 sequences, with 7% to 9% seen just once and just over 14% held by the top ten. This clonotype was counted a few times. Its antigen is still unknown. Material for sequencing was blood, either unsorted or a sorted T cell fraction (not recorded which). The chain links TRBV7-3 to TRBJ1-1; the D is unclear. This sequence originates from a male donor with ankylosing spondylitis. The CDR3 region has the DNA TGTGCCAGCAGCCTTAATTTGGACACTGAAGCTTTCTTT. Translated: CASSLNLDTEAFF.